The 4 T cell receptor beta chains given below trace back to one sample, sequenced in a study of vaccination effects on CD4 cells after COVID-19. Cells that had been cultured for 10 days were the source of isolated CD4+ T cells. Which antigens these TCRs recognize remains unknown. Sequencing was performed with immunoSEQ multiplex PCR; in TCRdb, only in-frame clones are kept and a portion is missing. Seen here are some 26,000 clones, 73% observed once, and the top ten hold approximately 11%. This sample comprised CD4+ T cells from PBMCs cultured without peptide, obtained before COVID-19 vaccination. Receptors were obtained from a human donor who received a COVID-19 vaccine.

This clone was counted a few times. The chain has TRBV5-4 and TRBJ2-5; D perhaps matches TRBD2 (6 bases). The germline V gene has CDR1 SGHNT and CDR2 YYREEE (reference sequence). Trimming pared 0 bases from V and 3 bases from J, leaving 6 bases between. The CDR3 is 13 residues long. As DNA, the CDR3 is TGTGCCAGCAGCTTGGGCGGGGAAGAGACCCAGTACTTC. It is translated as CASSLGGEETQYF.

The chain links TRBV28 to TRBJ1-1; the match to TRBD1 covers 7 bases. The V gene end was trimmed by 3 bases and the J gene end by 7 bases; junction bases not matched to a gene: 8. The CDR3 contains 14 residues. Germline CDR1 MDHEN, CDR2 SYDVKM. The CDR3 here is CASSFSDRVIEAFF. The CDR3 coding sequence is TGTGCCAGCAGTTTCTCCGACAGGGTAATTGAAGCTTTCTTT.

This sequence joins TRBV29-1 and TRBJ2-1, with a weak D call TRBD2 (5 bases). CDR3 length equals 13 residues. The ends were cut back, 4 bases at V and 6 bases at J, with 13 bases in the middle. Germline-derived CDR1 and CDR2 are SQVTM and ANQGSEA. The CDR3 DNA follows: TGCAGCGTTGGAACTCCGAGGGTCAATGAGCAGTTCTTC. It specifies CSVGTPRVNEQFF.

The V call is TRBV27, the J call TRBJ2-1; 7 bases agree with TRBD2. The junction had 10 bases not matched to a gene; V was cut back by 8 bases and J by 9 bases. The CDR3 covers 13 residues. The germline V gene encodes CDR1 MNHEY and CDR2 SMNVEV (reference sequence). DNA for the CDR3: TGTGCCAGCTCCCCCGGGGGGACTGGTGAGCAGTTCTTC. It codes for CASSPGGTGEQFF.